This T cell receptor (beta chain) was sequenced in a study of blood T cells in healthy people across ages (dated by TCRdb to between 2014 and 2017). Regarding the complete study: In model experiments, template switching captured roughly one uniquely barcoded TCR beta cDNA molecule for every two T cells. To track age-related changes in TCR beta repertoire diversity, the study relied on deep sequencing normalized with unique cDNA molecular identifiers. The study analyzed two additional independent replicas of 1 million unique cDNA reads from the same blood draw for two donors, one aged 18 to 30 and one aged 80 or older. The donors were split into four age groups: young (average around 17 years), middle-aged (39), aged (around 67) and long-lived (approximately 89). Donors of different ages were randomly distributed across sequencing lanes to avoid experimental bias. What the study reported, not specific to this receptor: Because donor CMV infection status was unknown, age-related changes in expanded clonotypes were potentially confounded. Observed TCR beta diversity per million T cells fell roughly linearly with age, and a significant reduction was already apparent by age about 38. Estimates of total diversity based on one million sequenced T cells were regarded as lower bounds and as underestimates. Compared with the aged group, the long-lived group had more naive CD4+ T cells, fewer expanded clones and increased TCR diversity, suggesting age selection. Because profiling used bulk unsorted PBMCs, naive and antigen-experienced compartments could not be compared conclusively. The percentage of naive T cells measured by flow cytometry correlated strongly with observed TCR beta diversity.

The CDR3 holds 16 amino acids from the cysteine to the phenylalanine. Of the read, only the CDR3 DNA is kept; its 48 bases are in frame from base 1. Trimming removed 0 bases from V and 7 bases from J; the gene matches leave 6 bases unexplained. The germline V gene (reference sequence) specifies LNHNV as CDR1 and YYDKDF as CDR2. Systemically healthy Caucasian individuals from Russia, 35 to 50 in total and aged about 6 to 100 years, were included as donors. Each donor gave 8 to 10 milliliters of peripheral blood, drawn into EDTA-treated Vacutainer tubes. PBMCs were isolated by Ficoll-Paque density-gradient centrifugation, with at least 7 million obtained per sample. Total RNA was extracted from PBMCs with Trizol reagent, with at least 6 micrograms obtained per sample. Naive CD45RAhigh/CD27high T cell percentages were measured by flow cytometry on a PBMC aliquot from every donor. The library came from 5' RACE. The instrument given in TCRdb is Illumina HiSeq 2500. The second PCR ran for about 7 to 11 cycles and used a J-beta primer mix along with a sample-barcoded 5' primer. Each TCR beta cDNA molecule received a unique molecular identifier from a template-switch 5' adaptor carrying 12 random nucleotides. At least 3 million CDR3-containing paired-end reads were obtained from each sample. The Mint cDNA synthesis kit, primed by a TRBC-specific oligonucleotide, was used to synthesize first-strand cDNA from all RNA. All cDNA was treated with uracil-DNA glycosylase and then went through a first 18-cycle PCR with the universal primers M1SS and BC2_uni_R. Per the authors' processing: For normalization, 1 million high-quality reads were randomly selected from each sample, with every read carrying a distinct molecular identifier. Reads sharing molecular identifiers were discarded rather than binned into consensus sequences. MiTCR, set to a Q25 quality threshold and the strictest error-elimination algorithm, was used for CDR3 identification, clonotype clustering and error correction. Lower-bound total TCR beta diversity was estimated with a nonparametric unseen species model using Euler transformation. In TCRdb, the public reads were trimmed at Q25 with fastp and aligned with MiXCR, with productive beta chains retained. Here each entry gathers all rows of one CDR3 protein and keeps the most common genes and DNA. The V and J calls were not made by the authors but by TCRdb's processing. The table for this sample lists roughly 650,000 distinct CDR3 sequences; 32% of them were counted only once. The ten largest clonotypes hold 15% of the sample.

This clonotype occurred many times. The target of this receptor is not known. Per-base qualities were not stored, and no clone one base away is much larger. This clonotype was sampled from a woman older than 75 in good health. Donor details come from another sample of the same person, matched by shared clones. The V gene is TRBV15 and the J gene is TRBJ2-4; the central 10 bases match TRBD1. Sequencing input: blood. This receptor has the CDR3 CATSRDPTGGRNIQYF. The nucleotide sequence is given as TGTGCCACCAGCAGAGATCCGACAGGGGGCAGGAACATTCAGTACTTC.